Sequencing of this T cell receptor (beta chain) was carried out in a study of cytomegalovirus exposure and HLA in healthy donors. General study findings and limits: It was about 150 TCR beta chains that were listed as cytomegalovirus-associated.

These donors counted as nominally healthy when sampled, but unrecorded immune exposures were likely. V shed 1 base and J shed 4 bases, with 11 bases lying between them. The CDR3 consists of 15 residues. CDR1 LGHNA and CDR2 YNFKEQ come from the germline V gene. PCR primers comprised 60 Vbeta and 13 Jbeta primers. Produced via immunoSEQ multiplex PCR; TCRdb's table is partial and in-frame only. Of around 97,000 clones in the sample, around 65% are singletons; the top ten hold roughly 3%. A word on this clone: Antigen: not known.

The receptor was isolated from a woman aged 45-59 years in good health and CMV-seronegative. The chain is built from TRBV4-2 and TRBJ1-3; D not certain. Input material: PBMCs. In nucleotides, the CDR3 is TGTGCCAGCAGCCAAGGGCAAGAGGTCGGAAACACCATATATTTT. This gives the protein CASSQGQEVGNTIYF.